These 27 T cell receptor beta chains share one sample of origin, sequenced in a study of CD8+ T cells in alopecia areata. The authors extracted RNA and reverse transcribed it into cDNA as the sequencing template. The data were produced by immunoSEQ multiplex PCR, yet TCRdb's version contains in-frame clones alone and is incomplete. This table has 110,000 to 150,000 clones, about 60% appearing once. The starting material was CD4+ T cells sorted from blood, obtained at week 0. The source is a human donor with alopecia areata.

This clone was seen more than once but under ten times. V usage is TRBV30 and J usage is TRBJ1-5; D is ambiguous. The germline V gene has CDR1 GTSNPN and CDR2 SVGIG (reference sequence). V lost 0 bases and J 9 bases, leaving 12 bases between the germline ends. CDR3 length: 13 amino acids. CDR3 in amino acids: CAWSVFGSPPQHF. CDR3 in DNA: TGTGCCTGGAGTGTATTTGGGTCTCCGCCCCAGCATTTT.

The chain carries TRBV7-2 and TRBJ2-5; D not resolved. This CDR3 has 12 residues. The V and J ends lost 1 base and 4 bases respectively, with 4 bases between them. Germline V gene sequence: CDR1 SGHTA, CDR2 FQGNSA. CDR3 region: CASSLVLETQYF. Written as DNA, the CDR3 is TGTGCCAGCAGCTTAGTACTAGAGACCCAGTACTTC.

This clone was seen only once. The rearrangement joins TRBV5-1 to TRBJ2-3, with no clear D. Per the germline V gene, CDR1 is SGHRS and CDR2 is YFSETQ. The CDR3 has 12 residues. Trimming took off 4 bases at V and 3 bases at J, with 6 bases between the two ends. The DNA for the CDR3 is TGCGCCAGCAGCCGAGTTACAGATACGCAGTATTTT. Translation gives CASSRVTDTQYF.

This sequence joins TRBV5-1 and TRBJ2-7, with D perhaps assigned TRBD1 or TRBD2 (5 bases each). The CDR3 consists of 16 residues. Trimming cost V 5 bases and J 4 bases, with 22 bases left between them. Germline V lookup: CDR1 SGHRS, CDR2 YFSETQ. The CDR3 sequence is CASSYDLSGRPYEQYF. CDR3 nucleotides: TGCGCCAGCAGTTACGATCTTTCGGGACGGCCATACGAGCAGTACTTC.

In its sample, this clone was seen a few times. The rearrangement links TRBV29-1 to TRBJ1-3; unclear D gene. Trimming left V 4 bases short and J 0 bases short, with 10 bases between. Germline loops: CDR1 SQVTM, CDR2 ANQGSEA. This CDR3 has 14 residues. CDR3 protein: CSVVLGFSGNTIYF. Written as DNA, the CDR3 is TGCAGCGTTGTGTTGGGGTTCTCTGGAAACACCATATATTTT.

This sequence joins TRBV21-1 and TRBJ2-7; the table's D call TRBD2 went unverified against the DNA. TRBV21-1 is deemed a pseudogene. The CDR3 has 15 amino acids. The CDR3 DNA follows: TGTGCCAGCAGTCCTAGCGGTGTGAGCTCCTACGAGCAGTACTTC. It yields the protein CASSPSGVSSYEQYF.

This chain links TRBV20-1 with TRBJ1-1; weak D call: TRBD1 (6 bases). Trimming removed 4 bases from V and 6 bases from J, with 9 bases in between. The CDR3 contains 11 residues. Looked up from germline, CDR1 is DFQATT and CDR2 is SNEGSKA (reference sequence). CDR3 in amino acids: CSAKEGAEAFF. The CDR3 DNA reads as TGCAGTGCTAAGGAGGGGGCTGAAGCTTTCTTT.

This chain uses TRBV29-1 with TRBJ2-1; no clear D gene. CDR1 and CDR2 from the germline V gene are SQVTM and ANQGSEA. The V gene lost 6 bases and the J gene lost 0 bases, with 18 bases spanning the gap. The CDR3 runs 16 residues. In nucleotides, the CDR3 is TGCAGCGTACCAGAAGACGGGTTGAGCTCCTACAATGAGCAGTTCTTC. Protein product: CSVPEDGLSSYNEQFF.

This clone was counted only a few times. J is TRBJ2-1 and V is TRBV29-1; D may be TRBD2 (6 bases). The germline V gene encodes CDR1 SQVTM and CDR2 ANQGSEA. The CDR3 is 14 residues long. V shed 4 bases and J shed 10 bases, with 20 bases lying between them. The CDR3 is CSVALATSSREQFF. The CDR3 nucleotides are TGCAGCGTTGCTCTAGCGACTTCTTCCCGAGAGCAGTTCTTC.

The chain employs TRBV2 and TRBJ2-1; possible D gene TRBD1, 6 bases. The CDR3 loop spans 13 amino acids. Germline V gives CDR1 SNHLY, CDR2 FYNNEI. Trimming took 2 bases from V and 14 from J, leaving 16 bases between them. The CDR3 loop reads CASSETAQGSEFF. CDR3 nucleotide sequence: TGTGCCAGCAGTGAAACTGCACAGGGATCGGAGTTCTTC.

On this clone itself: The sample holds other DNA sequences that translate to the same CDR3. This chain uses TRBV30 with TRBJ1-6; D uncertain. There are 15 residues in the CDR3. Germline-derived CDR1 and CDR2 are GTSNPN and SVGIG (reference sequence). V was pared by 0 bases and J by 7 bases, with 13 bases between. Written as DNA, the CDR3 is TGTGCCTGGAGTGTACTCAGAGGGAGGAATTCACCCCTCCACTTT. Protein: CAWSVLRGRNSPLHF.

The V and J genes are TRBV5-1 and TRBJ2-5; a weak D match, TRBD2 (5 bases). Per the germline V gene, CDR1 is SGHRS and CDR2 is YFSETQ. V was shortened by 0 bases and J by 4 bases, with 7 bases between the two germline ends. The CDR3 spans 13 residues. The CDR3 is CASSLAEAETQYF. The DNA for the CDR3 is TGCGCCAGCAGCTTGGCGGAGGCAGAGACCCAGTACTTC.

This clone occurred once. The V call is TRBV6-5, the J call TRBJ1-2, with D unresolved. This CDR3 comprises 15 residues. Trimming cost V 6 bases and J 0 bases, with 14 bases left between them. CDR1 and CDR2 (germline): MNHEY, SVGAGI. CDR3 nucleotide sequence: TGTGCCAGCAGGCGAGCGGTGGAAGCTAACTATGGCTACACCTTC. Encoded protein: CASRRAVEANYGYTF.

V usage is TRBV30 and J usage is TRBJ2-1, with 11 bases lining up with TRBD2. Germline lookup yields CDR1 GTSNPN and CDR2 SVGIG (reference sequence). The ends lost 3 bases at V and 9 bases at J; junction bases unmatched: 4. The CDR3 runs to 13 residues. For the CDR3, the DNA is TGTGCCTGGAGCACTAGCGGGGGTATTGAGCAGTTCTTC. It encodes CAWSTSGGIEQFF.

This clone was seen once. The chain couples TRBV6-6 to TRBJ2-1; D tentatively reads TRBD1 or TRBD2 (7 bases each). CDR1 MNHNY and CDR2 SVGAGI come from the germline V gene (reference sequence). The length of the CDR3 is 13 residues. V was pared by 7 bases and J by 10 bases, with 17 bases between. Here the CDR3 reads CASTPGGAGEQFF. The CDR3, as DNA: TGTGCCAGCACTCCAGGGGGGGCCGGGGAGCAGTTCTTC.

This sequence joins TRBV15 and TRBJ2-3; D not resolved. The CDR3 is made up of 12 amino acids. CDR1 and CDR2 from the germline V gene are LNHNV and YYDKDF (reference sequence). V was cut by 3 bases and J by 14 bases, with 15 bases left in between. The CDR3 spells CATSSRPTKWYF. As DNA, the CDR3 is TGTGCCACCAGCAGTAGACCTACTAAATGGTATTTT. The entire variable domain, with the rest obtained from reference TRBV15 and TRBJ2-3, is as follows: DAMVIQNPRYQVTQFGKPVTLSCSQTLNHNVMYWYQQKSSQAPKLLFHYYDKDFNNEADTPDNFQSRRPNTSFCFLDIRSPGLGDTAMYLCATSSRPTKWYFGPGTRLTVL.

The chain combines TRBV18 with TRBJ2-7; TRBD2 is a possible D gene (6 bases). Trimming shortened V by 3 bases and J by 6 bases, and 15 bases separated the two germline ends. In germline, CDR1 is KGHSH, CDR2 LQKENI. The CDR3 covers 14 residues. CDR3 amino acids: CASSPVGLLSEQYF. The CDR3 DNA reads TGTGCCAGCTCACCGGTGGGACTGTTGAGCGAGCAGTACTTC.

The V call is TRBV30, the J call TRBJ1-1; D unclear. The germline gives CDR1 GTSNPN, CDR2 SVGIG (reference sequence). This CDR3 has 14 residues. The V and J ends lost 3 bases and 1 base respectively, with 12 bases between them. CDR3 sequence reads: CAWRGRPRNTEAFF. The CDR3 nucleotides read TGTGCCTGGAGAGGCAGGCCGAGGAACACTGAAGCTTTCTTT.

This sequence joins TRBV30 and TRBJ1-5; 9 bases are a match to TRBD1. The V segment lost 5 bases and the J segment 3 bases; nucleotides outside the gene matches: 2. Germline CDR1 reads GTSNPN; CDR2 reads SVGIG (reference sequence). This CDR3 spans 13 amino acids. As DNA, the CDR3 is TGTGCCTGGGACAGGGGGAACAATCAGCCCCAGCATTTT. This sequence encodes CAWDRGNNQPQHF.

With respect to this clone: Other DNA sequences in this specimen translate into the identical CDR3. The chain uses TRBV7-9 and TRBJ1-2; D remains unclear. This CDR3 is 11 amino acids long. The germline V gene encodes CDR1 SEHNR and CDR2 FQNEAQ (reference sequence). V was shortened by 6 bases and J by 4 bases, with 6 bases between the two germline ends. The CDR3: CASSRGYGYTF. CDR3 nucleotides: TGTGCCAGCAGTCGGGGCTATGGCTACACCTTC.

The V gene is TRBV27, the J gene TRBJ2-3, with TRBD2 matching 9 bases. CDR3 length: 15 residues. With 6 bases clipped from V and 1 base from J, the junction kept 5 bases outside the gene matches. Germline loops: CDR1 MNHEY, CDR2 SMNVEV (reference sequence). The CDR3 protein is CASRGIAGGTDTQYF. The CDR3 DNA is TGTGCCAGCAGAGGGATAGCGGGGGGCACAGATACGCAGTATTTT.

This clone has more than one count but fewer than ten. The genes are TRBV29-1 and TRBJ2-7, with 8 positions matching TRBD1. Germline-derived CDR1 and CDR2 are SQVTM and ANQGSEA. Germline trimming cut 6 bases from V and 5 bases from J; bases unmatched to any gene: 6. This CDR3 has 12 residues. The DNA of the CDR3 is TGCAGCGTCGCCCTGGGACAGGACGAGCAGTACTTC. This sequence encodes CSVALGQDEQYF.

This clone turned up a few times. The chain has TRBV19 and TRBJ2-2; TRBD2 might be the D (5 bases). Trimming left V 3 bases short and J 6 bases short, with 23 bases between. Germline V gene data show CDR1 as LNHDA and CDR2 as SQIVND (reference sequence). The CDR3 spans 18 residues. The DNA of the CDR3 is TGTGCCAGTAGTATGAGGCCAATCGGGATCGCGGGCTCCGGGGAGCTGTTTTTT. Translation: CASSMRPIGIAGSGELFF.

The CDR3 DNA follows: TGTGCCTGGAGGGGACAAGGAGGTGGCTACACCTTC. Protein product: CAWRGQGGGYTF. The chain carries TRBV30 and TRBJ1-2; a weak D match, TRBD1 (6 bases). The CDR3 loop spans 12 amino acids. Trimming took off 3 bases at V and 7 bases at J, with 12 bases between the two ends. The germline gives CDR1 GTSNPN, CDR2 SVGIG (reference sequence).

This clone was seen a handful of times. This chain uses TRBV7-8 with TRBJ2-6; tentative D call: TRBD1 (5 bases). V was trimmed by 1 base and J by 1 base, leaving 8 bases between them. This CDR3 region has 16 residues. Germline V lookup: CDR1 SGHVS, CDR2 FQNEAQ. CDR3 protein: CASSLVGASGANVLTF. DNA of the CDR3: TGTGCCAGCAGCTTAGTTGGGGCTTCTGGGGCCAACGTCCTGACTTTC.

The rearrangement links TRBV9 to TRBJ1-4; D possibly corresponds to TRBD1 (6 bases). In germline, CDR1 is SGDLS, CDR2 YYNGEE. There are 16 residues in the CDR3. V lost 4 bases and J 2 bases, leaving 15 bases between the germline ends. CDR3 bases: TGTGCCAGCAGCCCATCAGGGAGGGGGACTAATGAAAAACTGTTTTTT. This codes for CASSPSGRGTNEKLFF.

The CDR3 nucleotides read TGCGCCAGCAGCCTCCCAGATAACGAGCAGTACTTC. Translation: CASSLPDNEQYF. The genes are TRBV5-1 and TRBJ2-7, with no clear D. There are 12 residues in the CDR3. Germline V gene data show CDR1 as SGHRS and CDR2 as YFSETQ. V was shortened by 4 bases and J by 5 bases, with 10 bases between the two germline ends.